Included here is one T cell receptor beta chain sequence, with context. CDR3 length: 17 amino acids. With 5 bases removed from V and 0 bases from J, the gap between germline ends came to 18 bases. Germline V lookup: CDR1 SGHRS, CDR2 YFSETQ. Assay: immunoSEQ multiplex PCR; the TCRdb copy retains only in-frame clones and omits some. This table holds tens of thousands of clones, roughly 71% found once. This entry is derived from a study of cytotoxic CD8 clonotypes in ibrutinib-treated CLL. The source is a human donor with chronic lymphocytic leukemia. This chain connects TRBV5-1 to TRBJ2-1, with a weak D call TRBD1 (6 bases). The material was PBMCs, obtained after 12 months of ibrutinib treatment. The CDR3 here is CASRLTGTKSSYNEQFF. For the CDR3, the DNA is TGCGCCAGCAGATTGACCGGGACAAAGAGCTCCTACAATGAGCAGTTCTTC.